This TCR beta chain stems from a study of shared clonotypes between healthy human individuals (dated by TCRdb to about 2020). The study in broad terms: The cohort comprised a couple of women and a few men aged 18 to 49 years. The study deeply sequenced blood TCR repertoires of five healthy adults to estimate repertoire size and the extent of clonotype sharing between individuals. To increase sequencing depth and limit assay-specific biases, different laboratories used diverse techniques to prepare libraries and sequence TCR repertoires. Each donor's leukapheresis produced roughly between roughly 0.94 and 9.5 billion PBMCs. What the work shows at the level of the full study, not this receptor alone: Pairwise subsampling led to the expectation that sequencing depth would affect the degree of clonotype sharing among donors. Sampling was limited to blood, and TCR repertoires in tissue likely differ from TCR repertoires in blood. The small number of donors limited the genetic and exposure-history diversity represented.

The junction shows trimming of 3 bases on V and 4 bases on J, and the gene matches do not reach 9 bases of it. CDR1 and CDR2 were assigned from the germline V gene (reference sequence) as GTSNPN and SVGIG. From the cysteine up to the phenylalanine, the CDR3 has a length of 15 residues. The kept DNA is CDR3 alone, 45 bases in frame from the first base. TCR CDR3 regions were amplified from genomic DNA by multiplex PCR using the deep immunoSEQ assay. Extracted genomic DNA from each cell subset was distributed evenly across all wells of several immunoSEQ 96-well plates, and each plate was treated as a replicate. For unsorted PBMC, approximately 0.3 ug of genomic DNA, equivalent to 30,000 to 35,000 T cell genomes, went into each replicate PCR. Genomic DNA from unsorted PBMC was sequenced over ten immunoSEQ deep assay plates. The purified libraries were quantified using a Qubit 3.0 fluorometer, sized with a Bioanalyzer 2100, and then quantified again using the KAPA Library Quantification kit. Each immunoSEQ 96-well plate was sequenced on its own single-read 150-cycle Illumina NextSeq 550 flow cell. The study's own analysis went as follows. Because the immunoSEQ output held only junctional sequences and lacked quality scores, the filtering could not match the filtering applied to full-length reads. Sequences were annotated with PyIR, a Python wrapper for IgBLAST v1.9, using IMGT germline references to assign V/J genes and CDR3. Any read was removed if the V/J assignment was weak (E-value above 1e-6), the CDR3 was missing, or the read contained stop codons, out-of-frame junctions, or ambiguous translated residues. A V3J clonotype was defined by an identical inferred V gene, J gene, and CDR3 amino acid sequence. To compute the percentage overlap between repertoires, the number of shared unique clonotypes was divided by the size of the smaller repertoire. Richness of each repertoire was evaluated using RTK rarefaction, the Chao1 estimator, and Recon v2.1 estimates of unobserved clonotypes. Entries here come from immuneACCESS through TCRdb and include only in-frame sequences with V and J called. Some clones fail to appear in such tables; in the studies checked, an unresolved V gene covers under half of the shortfall, and the cause of the remainder is unknown. The V and J calls and clone size were taken over from that table, and D and trimming were inferred from the DNA. The sample yields about 480,000 clones; about three quarters were counted once. The biggest ten clones account for around 13% of the sample.

The donors were healthy, HIV-negative adults who had no recently reported acute infections or vaccinations. Every donor was a Caucasian adult residing in Nashville, Tennessee, USA. For unsorted samples, about 85 million PBMCs were counted and genomic DNA was extracted with the QIAamp DNA Blood Mini kit. Blood was obtained by leukapheresis, after which PBMCs were separated by Ficoll-Histopaque density gradient centrifugation and cryopreserved in liquid nitrogen vapor phase. This clone showed up just once. Its antigen is still unknown. Per-base qualities were not stored, and no clone one base away is much larger.

The receptor was derived from a woman aged 40-49 years in good health. Some clones in this sample may be carry-over from other donors' samples. This chain is built from TRBV30 and TRBJ2-1, with 7 bases in between that match TRBD2. Source material: PBMCs. The CDR3: CAWSVPGLDYNEQFF. The DNA sequence follows: TGTGCCTGGAGCGTCCCCGGACTAGATTACAATGAGCAGTTCTTC. Here the CDR3 is joined to the reference TRBV30 and TRBJ2-1 genes, and the full variable domain is: SQTIHQWPATLVQPVGSPLSLECTVEGTSNPNLYWYRQAAGRGLQLLFYSVGIGQISSEVPQNLSASRPQDRQFILSSKKLLLSDSGFYLCAWSVPGLDYNEQFFGPGTRLTVL.